These 29 T cell receptor beta chains originate from one sample sequenced in a study of T cells in Graves' hyperthyroidism and ophthalmopathy. It was RNA transcripts that yielded the amplified TCR beta CDR3 regions. TCR CDR3 regions were first amplified by RT-PCR with HTBI primers. TCRdb fed the multiplex PCR reads into MiXCR, producing one record per CDR3 protein. The top ten clones hold around a sixth of a sample with some 500,000 distinct CDR3 sequences, approximately 15% of them seen once. The specimen sequenced was blood. All receptors derive from a woman aged 18-29 years with Graves' hyperthyroidism.

This clonotype was counted between two and nine times. This chain links TRBV4-1 with TRBJ2-7, with 8 bases matching TRBD2. Germline CDR1 MGHRA, CDR2 YSYEKL. J lost 2 bases, V lost 1 base, and 4 bases had no gene match. This CDR3 is built from 15 residues. CDR3 DNA: TGCGCCAGCAGCCAAGTGACTAGCGAAACCTACGAGCAGTACTTC. Its translation is CASSQVTSETYEQYF.

This clonotype was counted at least ten times. The chain carries TRBV7-9 and TRBJ2-3, with TRBD2 identical over 10 bases. The CDR3 covers 14 residues. V lost 9 bases and J lost 3; bases outside the gene matches: 6. Germline V gene sequence: CDR1 SEHNR, CDR2 FQNEAQ (reference sequence). The CDR3 is CARSSGSSTDTQYF. The CDR3 nucleotides read TGTGCCAGGTCTAGCGGGAGTTCAACAGATACGCAGTATTTT.

The V call is TRBV12-3 or TRBV12-4, the J call TRBJ2-3, with D possibly being TRBD2 (7 bases). The V end lost 4 bases, the J end lost 6 bases, and 11 bases lay between the germline ends. The CDR3 totals 13 residues. The CDR3 loop is CASSSRGADTQYF. The CDR3, as DNA: TGTGCCAGCAGTTCCCGGGGGGCGGATACGCAGTATTTT.

Of note for this clonotype: A much larger clone differs by one base, so this may be a read error. The V gene is TRBV11-3, the J gene TRBJ2-3, with D tentatively TRBD2 (5 bases). The CDR3 loop spans 15 amino acids. Germline V CDR1 and CDR2: SGHNT, YENEEA. Deletions cut 1 base from V and 4 bases from J, with 12 bases between. CDR3 nucleotide sequence: TGTGCCAGCAGCTTAGGGCCCGGAGGCCCAGATACGCAGTATTTT. Residues: CASSLGPGGPDTQYF.

In its sample, this clonotype was seen a few times. The V gene is TRBV19, the J gene TRBJ2-1; 8 bases map to TRBD2. The V and J ends lost 6 bases and 6 bases, in that order; junction bases with no gene match: 10. CDR1 is LNHDA, CDR2 SQIVND, per germline (reference sequence). This CDR3 is built from 15 residues. CDR3 in DNA: TGTGCCAGTAGAACCCGGGGGGGCAGGCCCAATGAGCAGTTCTTC. Residues: CASRTRGGRPNEQFF.

At least ten counts were recorded for this clonotype. This chain connects TRBV18 to TRBJ1-1; 7 positions match TRBD1. Germline CDR1 is KGHSH and CDR2 is LQKENI. Losses at the gene ends were 3 bases for V and 2 bases for J; bases not matched to a gene: 15. This CDR3 has 18 amino acids. The CDR3 region is CASSPRGGSGVTNTEAFF. The CDR3 coding sequence is TGTGCCAGCTCACCTCGAGGGGGCTCGGGGGTAACAAACACTGAAGCTTTCTTT.

The table lists this clonotype with a few counts. The rearrangement joins TRBV24-1 to TRBJ2-7; TRBD1 agrees at 7 bases. Germline V gene lookup returns CDR1 KGHDR and CDR2 SFDVKD. The junction had 6 bases not matched to a gene; V was cut back by 5 bases and J by 3 bases. The CDR3 extends over 14 amino acids. CDR3 in DNA: TGTGCCACCAGTGGTGGGACAGAATTCTACGAGCAGTACTTC. It encodes CATSGGTEFYEQYF.

The sample holds many counts of this clonotype. The rearrangement uses TRBV7-3 and TRBJ1-6; D gene ambiguous. Trimming shortened V by 5 bases and J by 3 bases, and 5 bases separated the two germline ends. Germline assignment: CDR1 SGHTA and CDR2 FQGTGA. This CDR3 is built from 13 residues. CDR3 coding DNA: TGTGCCAGCAGCCCCGACTATAATTCACCCCTCCACTTT. It translates to CASSPDYNSPLHF.

This clonotype was found once. V usage is TRBV11-1 and J usage is TRBJ2-7; D might be TRBD2 (5 bases). The V end was cut by 5 bases, the J end by 3 bases, with 8 bases between. Germline V CDR1 and CDR2: SGHAT, FQDESV (reference sequence). The CDR3 has 12 residues. The CDR3 DNA sequence: TGTGCCAGCAGCGAAGACTACTACGAGCAGTACTTC. It specifies CASSEDYYEQYF.

In its sample, this clonotype was seen a few times. The DNA for the CDR3 is TGTGCCAGCAGCTTAGAGAATGTTAGGTTAGGGAACACTGAAGCTTTCTTT. Amino acids: CASSLENVRLGNTEAFF. This chain connects TRBV7-8 to TRBJ1-1; D not certain. Germline values: CDR1 SGHVS, CDR2 FQNEAQ. The CDR3 contains 17 residues. V lost 1 base and J lost 1, with 16 bases in between.

The genes are TRBV30 and TRBJ1-1; the D gene is possibly TRBD1 (5 bases). This CDR3 spans 13 amino acids. Germline CDR1 reads GTSNPN; CDR2 reads SVGIG (reference sequence). The V gene lost 4 bases and the J gene lost 1 base, with 10 bases spanning the gap. Here the CDR3 reads CAWKPGPNTEAFF. CDR3 nucleotide sequence: TGTGCCTGGAAGCCAGGGCCGAACACTGAAGCTTTCTTT.

The DNA of the CDR3 is TGTGCTAGTGATACCAGCGGGAACACAGATACGCAGTATTTT. It specifies CASDTSGNTDTQYF. The chain carries TRBV12-5 and TRBJ2-3; 7 positions agree with TRBD2. The V and J ends lost 7 bases and 2 bases, in that order; junction bases with no gene match: 6. This CDR3 is built from 14 residues. Germline V gene data show CDR1 as LGHNT and CDR2 as FRNRAP.

This clonotype appeared many times. The chain recombines TRBV12-3 or TRBV12-4 with TRBJ1-1; unclear D gene. The CDR3 spans 16 residues. The V gene lost 2 bases and the J gene lost 3 bases, with 16 bases spanning the gap. DNA for the CDR3: TGTGCCAGCAGTTTACCAGCCTTTCGAGAGGACACTGAAGCTTTCTTT. This gives the protein CASSLPAFREDTEAFF.

This clonotype has more than one count but fewer than ten. A read error is possible here, since a much larger clone lies one base away. The chain uses TRBV20-1 and TRBJ1-2; TRBD1 might be the D (6 bases). CDR1 DFQATT and CDR2 SNEGSKA come from the germline V gene (reference sequence). The length of the CDR3 is 17 residues. The CDR3 coding sequence is TGCAGTGCTAGAGATCTTCTTTCGAGGACAGAAGTCTATGGCTACGCCTTC. As protein: CSARDLLSRTEVYGYAF.

The CDR3 region is CASSYVAGGPDTQYF. The DNA of the CDR3 is TGTGCCAGCAGTTACGTAGCGGGAGGGCCGGATACGCAGTATTTT. This sequence joins TRBV6-5 and TRBJ2-3, with 11 bases lining up with TRBD2. Trimming removed 2 bases from V and 6 bases from J; junction bases left unmatched: 4. In germline, CDR1 is MNHEY, CDR2 SVGAGI. This CDR3 contains 15 residues.

There are many counts of this clonotype. V is TRBV11-2 and J is TRBJ2-1; TRBD1 matches 7 bases. Germline CDR1 reads SGHAT; CDR2 reads FQNNGV. The CDR3 has 17 amino acids. Trimming cost V 1 base and J 5 bases; bases outside gene matches: 11. The CDR3 coding sequence is TGTGCCAGCAGCTTAGGAAAGACAGGGTTTCTCCACAATGAGCAGTTCTTC. Amino acid sequence: CASSLGKTGFLHNEQFF. Combining the CDR3 with reference TRBV11-2 and TRBJ2-1 gives the whole variable domain EAGVAQSPRYKIIEKRQSVAFWCNPISGHATLYWYQQILGQGPKLLIQFQNNGVVDDSQLPKDRFSAERLKGVDSTLKIQPAKLEDSAVYLCASSLGKTGFLHNEQFFGPGTRLTVL.

The chain combines TRBV6-4 with TRBJ1-4; D is undetermined. CDR1 is MRHNA, CDR2 SNTAGT, per germline. CDR3 length: 14 amino acids. Trimming took off 8 bases at V and 5 bases at J, with 15 bases between the two ends. The CDR3 region is CASRQASPNEKLFF. CDR3 DNA sequence: TGTGCCAGCCGGCAGGCCAGCCCAAATGAAAAACTGTTTTTT.

Many counts were recorded for this clonotype. The V call is TRBV27, the J call TRBJ1-4; 7 bases map to TRBD1. This CDR3 region has 17 residues. CDR1 is MNHEY, CDR2 SMNVEV, per germline (reference sequence). J was trimmed by 2 bases and V by 5 bases; bases with no gene match: 11. The CDR3: CASSPTPSTGTNEKLFF. CDR3 sequence (DNA): TGTGCCAGCAGTCCCACTCCCTCGACAGGGACTAATGAAAAACTGTTTTTT.

This clonotype was recorded a few times. A junction boundary mismatches the germline segment, possibly from a read error. The chain couples TRBV29-1 to TRBJ2-2; maybe TRBD1 (5 bases). The CDR3 spans 14 residues. Germline CDR1 and CDR2: SQVTM and ANQGSEA. DNA of the CDR3: TGCAGCGCTGCACCACAGGCGAACACCGAGGAGCTGTTTTTT. It is translated as CSAAPQANTEELFF.

There are a few counts of this clonotype. The chain carries TRBV30 and TRBJ1-4; 9 bases map to TRBD1. V was clipped by 4 bases and J by 8 bases; unmatched bases: 8. Germline CDR1 GTSNPN, CDR2 SVGIG (reference sequence). This CDR3 is 14 amino acids long. CDR3 sequence reads: CAWTGQGRFEKLFF. The CDR3 DNA reads as TGTGCCTGGACCGGACAGGGGCGATTCGAAAAACTGTTTTTT.

This clonotype was detected ten times or more. The CDR3 DNA follows: TGTGCCAGCAGATCGACAGGGTTTGGAAACACCATATATTTT. This sequence encodes CASRSTGFGNTIYF. The chain joins TRBV12-3 or TRBV12-4 to TRBJ1-3; 7 bases are shared with TRBD1. This CDR3 region has 14 residues. V shed 6 bases, J shed 3 bases, and the junction held 5 bases outside the gene matches.

The rearrangement links TRBV5-1 to TRBJ2-2; D is possibly TRBD1 (6 bases). The germline gives CDR1 SGHRS, CDR2 YFSETQ. The CDR3 has 16 residues. The V end was cut by 7 bases, the J end by 7 bases, with 23 bases between. The CDR3 loop reads CASAQPLNRAGGELFF. The DNA for the CDR3 is TGCGCCAGCGCTCAACCCTTAAACAGGGCGGGCGGGGAGCTGTTTTTT.

V gene TRBV5-1 combines with J gene TRBJ2-6, with D tentatively TRBD2 (6 bases). The V end was cut by 1 base, the J end by 4 bases, with 12 bases between. CDR3 length: 16 amino acids. The V gene's germline CDR1 is SGHRS and CDR2 YFSETQ. The DNA for the CDR3 is TGCGCCAGCAGCTTGAGGAGGGAGTCCGGGGCCAACGTCCTGACTTTC. Protein: CASSLRRESGANVLTF.

The chain is built from TRBV6-1 and TRBJ2-1; 10 nucleotides agree with TRBD2. The last part of the DNA fits TRBJ2-7 better; the J call may be wrong. CDR3 size: 15 residues. Germline loops: CDR1 MNHNS, CDR2 SASEGT. CDR3 region: CASGYTSGTYNEQYF. CDR3 nucleotide sequence: TGTGCCAGCGGATATACTAGCGGGACCTACAATGAGCAGTACTTC.

The V gene is TRBV15, the J gene TRBJ2-2, with TRBD2 identical over 7 bases. Germline V gene sequence: CDR1 LNHNV, CDR2 YYDKDF (reference sequence). This CDR3 comprises 18 residues. V was pared by 0 bases and J by 5 bases, with 12 bases of the junction left unmatched. In DNA form, the CDR3 reads TGTGCCACCAGCAGAGATGGGGGGAGGGCCAGGAGGACCGGGGAGCTGTTTTTT. Protein: CATSRDGGRARRTGELFF.

In DNA form, the CDR3 reads TGTGCCAGTAGCCTTGGACGGATATTTAGGTATGGCTACACCTTC. As protein: CASSLGRIFRYGYTF. The chain has TRBV19 and TRBJ1-2; D unresolved. This CDR3 has 15 residues. Germline assignment: CDR1 LNHDA and CDR2 SQIVND (reference sequence). Trimming took 6 bases from V and 5 from J, leaving 19 bases between them.

There are many counts of this clonotype. The chain combines TRBV12-3 or TRBV12-4 with TRBJ2-1; D might be TRBD1 (6 bases). Trimming cost V 2 bases and J 1 base, with 9 bases left between them. The CDR3 covers 15 residues. The CDR3 protein is CASSLRGRSYNEQFF. The CDR3 region has the DNA TGTGCCAGCAGTTTAAGGGGGAGATCCTACAATGAGCAGTTCTTC.

In its sample, this clonotype was seen a few times. V and J are TRBV4-1 and TRBJ2-5; D might be TRBD2 (6 bases). The germline gives CDR1 MGHRA, CDR2 YSYEKL. V was trimmed by 1 base and J by 5 bases, leaving 11 bases between them. CDR3 length equals 14 residues. Here the CDR3 DNA reads TGCGCCAGCAGCCAAGGGGGGGTCCTGGAGACCCAGTACTTC. This gives the protein CASSQGGVLETQYF.

This chain connects TRBV12-3 or TRBV12-4 to TRBJ2-1; TRBD2 matches 12 bases. After removal of 4 bases from V and 3 bases from J, the junction contained 4 bases not matched to a gene. The CDR3 has 16 residues. The CDR3 sequence is CASSSRTSGNYNEQFF. The CDR3 DNA is TGTGCCAGCAGTTCCAGGACTAGCGGGAACTACAATGAGCAGTTCTTC.